This T cell receptor (beta chain) emerged from a study of blood T cell repertoires in COVID-19. Study as a whole: Sample material is recorded as cDNA or gDNA derived from T cells, B-cell-depleted T cells, or PBMCs.

CDR3 length: 16 residues. Trimming at V came to 4 bases and at J to 4 bases, leaving 11 bases not matched to a gene. Germline CDR1 SGHVS, CDR2 FQNEAQ. This clone has only one observation. Generated by immunoSEQ multiplex PCR, the TCRdb table keeps only in-frame clones and is missing some. The sample records over 150,000 clones, approximately 86% being singletons. This rearrangement joins TRBV7-8 to TRBJ1-2, with 8 bases identical to TRBD1. The clonotype originates from a man aged 35 to 55 with active or convalescent COVID-19. What was sequenced was peripheral blood. The CDR3 DNA follows: TGTGCCAGCAGCTCAGACCCCAGGGGGCTCGTCTATGGCTACACCTTC. It encodes CASSSDPRGLVYGYTF.